Below, one T cell receptor beta chain is given with its context. The data stem from a study of T cell changes during pregnancy in multiple sclerosis. Sequenced by immunoSEQ multiplex PCR; TCRdb stores in-frame clones only, minus some. Of 15,000 to 25,000 clones detected, more than 80% appear once; the ten largest clones hold roughly 6%. The CDR3 is 14 residues long. Trimming shortened V by 5 bases and J by 6 bases, and 16 bases separated the two germline ends. Germline V CDR1 and CDR2: MNHEY, SMNVEV (reference sequence). Sample: CD8+ T cells from peripheral blood mononuclear cells, taken in the third trimester of pregnancy. The gene calls are TRBV27 and TRBJ1-2; D remains ambiguous. The clonotype originates from a female donor in good health, enrolled as a control in a pregnancy study. CDR3 protein: CASSPGEGLNGYTF. The CDR3 nucleotides read TGTGCCAGCAGTCCTGGGGAGGGTTTGAATGGCTACACCTTC.